Below, 23 T cell receptor beta chains from the same sample are listed, as sequenced in a study of shared clonotypes between healthy human individuals. Libraries were prepared by immunoSEQ multiplex PCR; TCRdb keeps only in-frame clonotypes and omits some of them. Among approximately 2.4 million clones, under 97% were seen once, and the ten largest hold roughly 0.13%. The sequencing sample was made of naive CD4+ T cells sorted from blood. The subset is: CD45RA+ positively selected. These receptors came from a man aged 18 to 29 in good health.

This chain connects TRBV28 to TRBJ2-7, with TRBD1 as a possible D gene (7 bases). Per the germline V gene, CDR1 is MDHEN and CDR2 is SYDVKM. This CDR3 spans 15 amino acids. The ends were cut back, 6 bases at V and 5 bases at J, with 20 bases in the middle. DNA of the CDR3: TGTGCCAGCAGCCGTACTACAGGGGAGGCCAACGAGCAGTACTTC. As protein: CASSRTTGEANEQYF.

The genes are TRBV19 and TRBJ2-1; 8 bases map to TRBD2. Germline assignment: CDR1 LNHDA and CDR2 SQIVND (reference sequence). After removal of 3 bases from V and 7 bases from J, the junction contained 8 bases not matched to a gene. The CDR3 loop spans 15 amino acids. The CDR3 DNA follows: TGTGCCAGTAGTATCTTTAGCGGGGAGAGGAATGAGCAGTTCTTC. Translating it yields CASSIFSGERNEQFF.

The gene calls are TRBV5-1 and TRBJ2-3; possibly TRBD1 for D (7 bases). The length of the CDR3 is 15 residues. V lost 6 bases, J lost 3 bases, and 17 bases lay in between. Germline CDR1 SGHRS, CDR2 YFSETQ. Here the CDR3 reads CASNLLSGGTDTQYF. The CDR3 nucleotides are TGCGCCAGCAACCTTCTTTCAGGGGGGACAGATACGCAGTATTTT.

The CDR3 DNA follows: TGTGCCAGTAGTATGCAGGACAAAAGGGAGACCCAGTACTTC. Protein product: CASSMQDKRETQYF. The gene calls are TRBV19 and TRBJ2-5; D may be TRBD1 (5 bases). The ends were cut back, 3 bases at V and 5 bases at J, with 13 bases in the middle. The CDR3 consists of 14 residues. Germline V gene data show CDR1 as LNHDA and CDR2 as SQIVND (reference sequence). The full variable domain, with the rest looked up from reference TRBV19 and TRBJ2-5, is DGGITQSPKYLFRKEGQNVTLSCEQNLNHDAMYWYRQDPGQGLRLIYYSQIVNDFQKGDIAEGYSVSREKKESFPLTVTSAQKNPTAFYLCASSMQDKRETQYFGPGTRLLVL.

J is TRBJ2-5 and V is TRBV6-1; a possible D gene is TRBD1 (5 bases). CDR3 length: 12 amino acids. V was shortened by 7 bases and J by 4 bases, with 10 bases between the two germline ends. Looked up from germline, CDR1 is MNHNS and CDR2 is SASEGT. In DNA, the CDR3 is TGTGCCAGCACCCAGGGCTTAGAGACCCAGTACTTC. It specifies CASTQGLETQYF.

The V call is TRBV7-9, the J call TRBJ1-4; D gene ambiguous. The germline V gene has CDR1 SEHNR and CDR2 FQNEAQ (reference sequence). Trimming stripped 4 bases from V and 8 bases from J, with 11 bases between. The CDR3 has 13 amino acids. This chain's CDR3 is CASSSNLGEKLFF. CDR3 bases: TGTGCCAGCAGCTCCAACCTGGGGGAAAAACTGTTTTTT.

The V and J genes are TRBV19 and TRBJ1-6; tentative D call: TRBD1 (5 bases). The CDR3 runs to 17 residues. From germline, CDR1 is LNHDA and CDR2 SQIVND (reference sequence). Trimming stripped 0 bases from V and 14 bases from J, with 23 bases between. CDR3 in amino acids: CASSIDNSGHTHGALHF. The CDR3 DNA sequence: TGTGCCAGTAGTATAGACAACTCGGGGCACACCCATGGGGCCCTCCACTTT.

Regarding this clone: This specimen includes other DNA sequences encoding the same CDR3. This chain joins TRBV11-3 and TRBJ2-1; TRBD2 matches at 11 bases. From germline, CDR1 is SGHNT and CDR2 YENEEA. The CDR3 runs to 15 residues. Trimming took 3 bases from V and 4 from J; bases not matched to a gene: 2. The CDR3 DNA reads as TGTGCCAGCAGCTTTCGACTAGCGGGATACAATGAGCAGTTCTTC. It specifies CASSFRLAGYNEQFF.

This clone showed up just a few times. The rearrangement links TRBV5-5 to TRBJ1-6, with no clear D. The CDR3 totals 15 residues. Between the trimmed V and J ends, which lost 0 bases and 7 bases, there was a span of 11 bases. Germline-derived CDR1 and CDR2 are SGHKS and YYEKEE (reference sequence). CDR3 region: CASSLAARLNSPLHF. The CDR3 nucleotides are TGTGCCAGCAGCTTGGCGGCACGTCTCAATTCACCCCTCCACTTT.

The gene calls are TRBV6-1 and TRBJ2-7; D call uncertain. The germline V and J ends were trimmed by 8 bases and 1 base, with 3 bases remaining between them. Germline V gene sequence: CDR1 MNHNS, CDR2 SASEGT. The CDR3 runs to 10 residues. CDR3 nucleotide sequence: TGTGCCAGCCAGTCCTACGAGCAGTACTTC. Translated, it gives CASQSYEQYF.

The gene calls are TRBV6-5 and TRBJ2-5; the match to TRBD2 covers 13 bases. Germline V CDR1 and CDR2: MNHEY, SVGAGI. The CDR3 runs to 15 residues. The J segment lost 4 bases and the V segment lost 4 bases, leaving 3 bases of the junction unmatched. CDR3 coding DNA: TGTGCCAGCAGTTGGACTAGCGGGAGTATAGAGACCCAGTACTTC. Protein product: CASSWTSGSIETQYF.

This sequence joins TRBV15 and TRBJ2-4; TRBD1 is a possible D gene (5 bases). V dropped 7 bases and J dropped 4 bases, with 11 bases sitting between them. This CDR3 has 13 residues. In germline, CDR1 is LNHNV, CDR2 YYDKDF (reference sequence). In DNA form, the CDR3 reads TGTGCCACCAAACCGGACACTAAAAACATTCAGTACTTC. Protein: CATKPDTKNIQYF.

This rearrangement joins TRBV19 to TRBJ2-1; TRBD2 agrees at 8 bases. Germline V gives CDR1 LNHDA, CDR2 SQIVND (reference sequence). CDR3 length: 16 residues. J was trimmed by 0 bases and V by 5 bases; bases with no gene match: 6. In nucleotides, the CDR3 is TGTGCCAGTAGTCGACGGGAGGGCCGCTCCTACAATGAGCAGTTCTTC. This encodes CASSRREGRSYNEQFF.

The chain carries TRBV11-3 and TRBJ2-7, with D hard to call. Germline CDR1 and CDR2: SGHNT and YENEEA. V was cut by 5 bases and J by 0 bases, with 8 bases left in between. The CDR3 length is 13 residues. CDR3 in DNA: TGTGCCAGCAGCCTGAGGTTCTCCTACGAGCAGTACTTC. Translated, it gives CASSLRFSYEQYF.

The J gene is TRBJ1-1, the V gene TRBV7-3; a weak D match, TRBD1 (5 bases). V lost 5 bases, J lost 1 base, and 20 bases lay in between. Germline V CDR1 and CDR2: SGHTA, FQGTGA. This CDR3 contains 17 residues. CDR3 nucleotides: TGTGCCAGCAGCCCGTCCGGGGCGGGGCAAAGGAACACTGAAGCTTTCTTT. Translation: CASSPSGAGQRNTEAFF.

This rearrangement joins TRBV18 to TRBJ1-4; tentative D call: TRBD1 (5 bases). The germline CDR1 and CDR2 sequences are KGHSH and LQKENI. Deletions cut 5 bases from V and 8 bases from J, with 18 bases between. The length of the CDR3 is 15 residues. CDR3 loop: CASSGQGAIGEKLFF. The DNA of the CDR3 is TGTGCCAGCTCAGGGCAGGGTGCAATCGGCGAAAAACTGTTTTTT.

The V gene is TRBV29-1, the J gene TRBJ2-5, with 9 bases lining up with TRBD1. Per germline, CDR1 SQVTM and CDR2 ANQGSEA. After removal of 6 bases from V and 3 bases from J, the junction contained 14 bases not matched to a gene. The CDR3 is made up of 16 amino acids. Written as DNA, the CDR3 is TGCAGCGTAAAATACTCCGGGACAGGGTTAAAAGAGACCCAGTACTTC. Translating it yields CSVKYSGTGLKETQYF.

The rearrangement joins TRBV4-3 to TRBJ2-1; D may match TRBD1 or TRBD2 (6 bases each). The CDR3 is 15 residues long. Germline CDR1 LGHNA, CDR2 YSLEER. V was trimmed by 0 bases and J by 7 bases, leaving 13 bases between them. The CDR3 region has the DNA TGCGCCAGCAGCCAAGAACGGGAGAGGGGGAATGAGCAGTTCTTC. Translation: CASSQERERGNEQFF.

The J gene is TRBJ2-3, the V gene TRBV10-3; D is perhaps TRBD1 (5 bases). Trimming took 3 bases from V and 2 from J, leaving 9 bases between them. Germline CDR1 is ENHRY and CDR2 is SYGVKD. The CDR3 covers 14 residues. For the CDR3, the DNA is TGTGCCATCAGTGACAAGGGGAACACAGATACGCAGTATTTT. It specifies CAISDKGNTDTQYF.

The chain is built from TRBV12-5 and TRBJ1-5, with a tentative D call TRBD1 (6 bases). The CDR3 is made up of 19 amino acids. V was shortened by 3 bases and J by 2 bases, with 23 bases between the two germline ends. Germline loops: CDR1 LGHNT, CDR2 FRNRAP. The CDR3 reads CASGLNSKQGEVGNQPQHF. CDR3 nucleotides: TGTGCTAGTGGTTTAAACTCTAAACAGGGTGAGGTGGGCAATCAGCCCCAGCATTTT.

The chain carries TRBV2 and TRBJ2-7; 16 bases fit TRBD2. Losses at the gene ends were 7 bases for V and 7 bases for J; bases not matched to a gene: 10. Germline CDR1 is SNHLY and CDR2 is FYNNEI. This CDR3 has 16 amino acids. CDR3 residues: CASTRRGLAGGPEQYF. The CDR3 DNA reads as TGTGCCAGCACCCGAAGGGGACTAGCGGGGGGGCCGGAGCAGTACTTC. The full variable domain, in which reference TRBV2 and TRBJ2-7 provide the parts outside the CDR3, is EPEVTQTPSHQVTQMGQEVILRCVPISNHLYFYWYRQILGQKVEFLVSFYNNEISEKSEIFDDQFSVERPDGSNFTLKIRSTKLEDSAMYFCASTRRGLAGGPEQYFGPGTRLTVT.

The chain recombines TRBV7-2 with TRBJ1-2; possible D gene TRBD1, 6 bases. CDR3 length equals 14 residues. From germline, CDR1 is SGHTA and CDR2 FQGNSA. V gave up 1 base and J gave up 4 bases, with 10 bases separating them. The CDR3, as DNA: TGTGCCAGCAGCTTAGAGGGACAACTCTATGGCTACACCTTC. Its protein product is CASSLEGQLYGYTF.

The chain is built from TRBV28 and TRBJ2-1, with D perhaps matching TRBD1 or TRBD2 (6 bases each). CDR3 length: 13 residues. The ends were cut back, 4 bases at V and 10 bases at J, with 14 bases in the middle. Germline lookup yields CDR1 MDHEN and CDR2 SYDVKM. Here the CDR3 reads CASSWRGAGEQFF. CDR3 sequence (DNA): TGTGCCAGCAGTTGGAGGGGGGCAGGCGAGCAGTTCTTC.